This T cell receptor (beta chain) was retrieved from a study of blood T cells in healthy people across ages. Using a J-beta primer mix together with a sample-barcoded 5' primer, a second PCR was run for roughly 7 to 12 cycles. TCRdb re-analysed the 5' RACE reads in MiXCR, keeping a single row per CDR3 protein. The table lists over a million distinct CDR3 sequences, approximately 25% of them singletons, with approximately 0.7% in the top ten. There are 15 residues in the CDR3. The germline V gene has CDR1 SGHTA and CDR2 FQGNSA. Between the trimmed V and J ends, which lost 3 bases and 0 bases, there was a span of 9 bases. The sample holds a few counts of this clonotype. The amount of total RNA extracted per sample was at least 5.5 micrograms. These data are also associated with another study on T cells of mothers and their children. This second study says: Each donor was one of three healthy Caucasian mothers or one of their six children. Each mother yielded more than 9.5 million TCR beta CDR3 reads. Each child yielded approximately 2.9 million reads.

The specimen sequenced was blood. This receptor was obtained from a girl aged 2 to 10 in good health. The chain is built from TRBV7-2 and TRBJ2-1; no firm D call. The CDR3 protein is CASSFRMDSYNEQFF. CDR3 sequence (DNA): TGTGCCAGCAGCTTTAGGATGGACTCCTACAATGAGCAGTTCTTC.